This TCR beta chain was identified during a study of brain T cells in children with intractable seizures. With regard to this clone: The antigen is undetermined.

Method: immunoSEQ multiplex PCR; TCRdb's copy keeps in-frame clones and lacks some. There are 100,000 to 120,000 clones in the sample; 94% occur only once, and 3.8% lies in the top ten. Only cases whose brain tissue showed the highest T cell transcript signatures were sequenced. Study-level points and caveats: Absence of clones before surgery may stem from lower sequencing depth. Viral specificity was inferred only from CDR3 similarity; HCMV serostatus was unknown.

This CDR3 contains 13 residues. J was trimmed by 9 bases and V by 3 bases; bases with no gene match: 6. CDR1 is MNHNS, CDR2 SASEGT, per germline. This sequence joins TRBV6-1 and TRBJ2-7; 9 nucleotides agree with TRBD1. The TCR sequence derives from a boy in the first two years of life with hemimegalencephaly and intractable seizures. The sequencing here drew on peripheral blood, taken at surgery. The CDR3 nucleotides are TGTGCCAGCAGTGACCCGGGACAGGGATGGCAGTACTTC. Amino acid sequence: CASSDPGQGWQYF.